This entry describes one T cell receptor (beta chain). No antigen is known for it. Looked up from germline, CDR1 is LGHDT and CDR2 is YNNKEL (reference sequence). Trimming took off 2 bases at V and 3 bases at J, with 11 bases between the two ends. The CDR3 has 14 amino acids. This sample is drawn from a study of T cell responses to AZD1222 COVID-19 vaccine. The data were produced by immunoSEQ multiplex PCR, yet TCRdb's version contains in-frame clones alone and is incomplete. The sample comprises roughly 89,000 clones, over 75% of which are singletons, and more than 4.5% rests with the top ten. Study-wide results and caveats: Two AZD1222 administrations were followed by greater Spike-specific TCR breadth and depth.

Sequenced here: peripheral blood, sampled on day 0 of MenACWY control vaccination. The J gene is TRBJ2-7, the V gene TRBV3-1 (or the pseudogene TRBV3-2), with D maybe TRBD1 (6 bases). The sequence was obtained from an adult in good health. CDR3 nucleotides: TGTGCCAGCAGCCAATTGCCAGGGGACTACGAGCAGTACTTC. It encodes CASSQLPGDYEQYF.